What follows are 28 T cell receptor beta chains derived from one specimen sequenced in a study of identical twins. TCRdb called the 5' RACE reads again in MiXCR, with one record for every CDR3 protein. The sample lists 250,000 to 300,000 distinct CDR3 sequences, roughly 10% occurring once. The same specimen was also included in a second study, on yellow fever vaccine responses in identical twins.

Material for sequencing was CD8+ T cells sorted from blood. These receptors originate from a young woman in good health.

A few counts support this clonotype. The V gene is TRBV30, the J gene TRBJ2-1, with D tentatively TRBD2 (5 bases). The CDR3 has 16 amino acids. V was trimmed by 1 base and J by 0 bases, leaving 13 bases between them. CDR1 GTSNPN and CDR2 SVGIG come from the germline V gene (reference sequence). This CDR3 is CAWSGGSTSSYNEQFF. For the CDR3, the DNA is TGTGCCTGGAGTGGAGGGTCAACGAGCTCCTACAATGAGCAGTTCTTC.

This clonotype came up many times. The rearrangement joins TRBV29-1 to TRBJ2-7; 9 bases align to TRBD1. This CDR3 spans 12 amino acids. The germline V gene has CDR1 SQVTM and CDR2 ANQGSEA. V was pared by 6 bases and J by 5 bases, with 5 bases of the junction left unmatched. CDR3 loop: CSVGTGLNEQYF. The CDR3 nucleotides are TGCAGCGTGGGGACAGGGCTGAACGAGCAGTACTTC.

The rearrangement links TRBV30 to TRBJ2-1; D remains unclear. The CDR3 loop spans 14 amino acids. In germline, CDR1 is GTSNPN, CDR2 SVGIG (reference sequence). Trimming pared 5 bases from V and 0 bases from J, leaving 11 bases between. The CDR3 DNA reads TGTGCCTGGCTAAAAATGAGCTCCTACAATGAGCAGTTCTTC. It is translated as CAWLKMSSYNEQFF. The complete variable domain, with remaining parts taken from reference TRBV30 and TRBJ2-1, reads SQTIHQWPATLVQPVGSPLSLECTVEGTSNPNLYWYRQAAGRGLQLLFYSVGIGQISSEVPQNLSASRPQDRQFILSSKKLLLSDSGFYLCAWLKMSSYNEQFFGPGTRLTVL.

The CDR3 region has the DNA TGTGCCAGCAGATCGAGGGCGAACAATGAGCAGTTCTTC. Protein: CASRSRANNEQFF. The chain links TRBV7-6 to TRBJ2-1; weak D call: TRBD2 (5 bases). Germline assignment: CDR1 SGHVS and CDR2 FNYEAQ. With 6 bases removed from V and 5 bases from J, the gap between germline ends came to 11 bases. The CDR3 sequence is 13 residues long.

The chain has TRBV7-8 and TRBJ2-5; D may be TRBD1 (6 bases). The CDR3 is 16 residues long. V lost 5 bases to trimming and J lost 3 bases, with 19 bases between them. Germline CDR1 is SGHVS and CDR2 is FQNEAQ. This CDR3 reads CASSPRGTLFEETQYF. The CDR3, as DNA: TGTGCCAGCAGCCCGAGGGGGACATTGTTTGAAGAGACCCAGTACTTC.

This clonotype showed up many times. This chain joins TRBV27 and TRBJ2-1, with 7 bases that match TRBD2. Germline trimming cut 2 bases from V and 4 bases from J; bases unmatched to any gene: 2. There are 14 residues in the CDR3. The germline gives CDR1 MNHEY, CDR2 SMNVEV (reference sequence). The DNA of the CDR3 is TGTGCCAGCAGTTTAGCGGGGGATTACAATGAGCAGTTCTTC. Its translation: CASSLAGDYNEQFF.

CDR3 bases: TGTGCCAGCAGTAGTCCACGGGACAGCCCACCCTACGAGCAGTACTTC. Protein sequence: CASSSPRDSPPYEQYF. The rearrangement uses TRBV27 and TRBJ2-7; 7 bases align to TRBD1. CDR1 and CDR2 from the germline V gene are MNHEY and SMNVEV (reference sequence). Germline trimming cut 5 bases from V and 2 bases from J; bases unmatched to any gene: 12. CDR3 length: 16 amino acids.

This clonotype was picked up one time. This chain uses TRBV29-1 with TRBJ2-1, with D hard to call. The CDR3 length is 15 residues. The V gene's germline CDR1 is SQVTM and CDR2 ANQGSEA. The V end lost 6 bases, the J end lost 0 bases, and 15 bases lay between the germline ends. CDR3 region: CSVNSIPSSYNEQFF. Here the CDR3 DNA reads TGCAGCGTGAACTCTATACCAAGCTCCTACAATGAGCAGTTCTTC.

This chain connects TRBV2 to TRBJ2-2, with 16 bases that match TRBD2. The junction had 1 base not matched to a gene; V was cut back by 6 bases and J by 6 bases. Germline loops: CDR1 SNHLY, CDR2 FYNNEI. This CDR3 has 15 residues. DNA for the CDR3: TGTGCCAGCAGGGGACTAGCGGGGGGGTCCGGGGAGCTGTTTTTT. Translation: CASRGLAGGSGELFF.

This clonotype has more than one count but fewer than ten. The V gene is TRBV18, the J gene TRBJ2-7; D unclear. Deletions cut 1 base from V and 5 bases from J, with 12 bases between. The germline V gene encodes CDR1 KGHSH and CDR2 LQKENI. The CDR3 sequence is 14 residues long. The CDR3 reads CASSPLKGMNEQYF. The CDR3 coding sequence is TGTGCCAGCTCACCACTTAAGGGTATGAACGAGCAGTACTTC.

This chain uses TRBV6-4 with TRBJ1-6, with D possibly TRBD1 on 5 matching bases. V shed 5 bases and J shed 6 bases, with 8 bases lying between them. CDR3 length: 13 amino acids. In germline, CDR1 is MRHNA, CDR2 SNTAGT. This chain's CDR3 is CASSLQGNSPLHF. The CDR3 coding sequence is TGTGCCAGCAGTCTTCAGGGTAATTCACCCCTCCACTTT.

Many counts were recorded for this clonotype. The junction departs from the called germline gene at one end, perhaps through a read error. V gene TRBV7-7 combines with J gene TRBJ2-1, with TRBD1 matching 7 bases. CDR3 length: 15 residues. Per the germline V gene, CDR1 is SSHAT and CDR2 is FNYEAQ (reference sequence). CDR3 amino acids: CASSLGPTGLNEQFF. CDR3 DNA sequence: TGTGCTAGCAGCTTAGGCCCGACAGGGTTAAATGAGCAGTTCTTC.

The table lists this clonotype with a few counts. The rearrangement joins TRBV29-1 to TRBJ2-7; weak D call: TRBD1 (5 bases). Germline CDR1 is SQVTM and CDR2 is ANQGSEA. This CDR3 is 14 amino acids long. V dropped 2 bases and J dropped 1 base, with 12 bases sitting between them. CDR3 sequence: CSVEYETESYEQYF. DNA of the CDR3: TGCAGCGTTGAATATGAGACAGAATCCTACGAGCAGTACTTC.

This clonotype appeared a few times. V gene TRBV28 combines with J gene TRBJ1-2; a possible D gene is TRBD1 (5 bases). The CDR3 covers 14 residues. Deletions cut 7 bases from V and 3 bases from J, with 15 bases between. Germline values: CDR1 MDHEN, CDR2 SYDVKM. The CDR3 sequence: CASNKGGAHYGYTF. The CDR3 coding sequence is TGTGCCAGCAACAAGGGAGGGGCCCACTATGGCTACACCTTC.

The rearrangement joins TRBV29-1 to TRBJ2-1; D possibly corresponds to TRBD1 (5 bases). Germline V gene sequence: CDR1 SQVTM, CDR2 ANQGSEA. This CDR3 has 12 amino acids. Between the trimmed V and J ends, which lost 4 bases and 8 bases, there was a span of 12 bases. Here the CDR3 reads CSVVGASYEQFF. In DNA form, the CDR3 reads TGCAGCGTTGTTGGGGCTAGTTATGAGCAGTTCTTC.

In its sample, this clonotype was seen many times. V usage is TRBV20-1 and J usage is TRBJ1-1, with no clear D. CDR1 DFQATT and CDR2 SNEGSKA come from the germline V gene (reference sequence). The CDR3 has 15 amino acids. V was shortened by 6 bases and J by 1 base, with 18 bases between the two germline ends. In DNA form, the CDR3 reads TGCAGTGCCCGGACGGCTACATTAGAGAACACTGAAGCTTTCTTT. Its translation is CSARTATLENTEAFF.

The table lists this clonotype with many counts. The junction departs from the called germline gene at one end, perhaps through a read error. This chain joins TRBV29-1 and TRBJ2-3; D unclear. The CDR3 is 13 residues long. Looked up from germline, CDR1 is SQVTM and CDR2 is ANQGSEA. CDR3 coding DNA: TGCAGCTTTGAGGATGGCGTGACAGATACGCAGTATTTT. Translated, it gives CSFEDGVTDTQYF.

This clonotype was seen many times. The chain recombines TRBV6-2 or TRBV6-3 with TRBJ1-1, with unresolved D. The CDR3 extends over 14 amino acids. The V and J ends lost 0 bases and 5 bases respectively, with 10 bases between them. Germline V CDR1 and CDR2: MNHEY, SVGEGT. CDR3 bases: TGTGCCAGCAGTTACTCTACTTGGATGACTGAAGCTTTCTTT. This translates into CASSYSTWMTEAFF.

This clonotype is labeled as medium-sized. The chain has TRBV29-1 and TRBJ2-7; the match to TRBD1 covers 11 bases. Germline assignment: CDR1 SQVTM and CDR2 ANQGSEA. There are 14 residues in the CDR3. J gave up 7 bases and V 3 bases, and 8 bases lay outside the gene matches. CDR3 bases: TGCAGCGTTGAGCCGGGACAGGGGGAAAGGGAGCAGTACTTC. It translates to CSVEPGQGEREQYF.

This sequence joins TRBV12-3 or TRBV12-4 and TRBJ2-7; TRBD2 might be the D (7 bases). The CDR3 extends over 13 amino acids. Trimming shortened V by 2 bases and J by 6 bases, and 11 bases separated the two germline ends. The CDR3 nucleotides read TGTGCCAGCAGTTTATGGGGGGGCGGCGAGCAGTACTTC. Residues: CASSLWGGGEQYF.

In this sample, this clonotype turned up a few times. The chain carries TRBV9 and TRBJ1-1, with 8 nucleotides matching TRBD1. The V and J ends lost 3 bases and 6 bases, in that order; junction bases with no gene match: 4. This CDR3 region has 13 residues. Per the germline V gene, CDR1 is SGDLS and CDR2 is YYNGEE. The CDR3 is CASSETGGAEAFF. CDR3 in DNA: TGTGCCAGCAGCGAAACAGGGGGAGCTGAAGCTTTCTTT.

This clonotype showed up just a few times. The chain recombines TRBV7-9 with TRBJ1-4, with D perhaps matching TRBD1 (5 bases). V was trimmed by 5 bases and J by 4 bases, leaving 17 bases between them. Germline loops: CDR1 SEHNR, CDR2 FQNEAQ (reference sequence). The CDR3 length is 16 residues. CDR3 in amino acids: CASSPERGSLNEKLFF. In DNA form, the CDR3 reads TGTGCCAGCAGCCCAGAGCGGGGGAGTCTTAATGAAAAACTGTTTTTT. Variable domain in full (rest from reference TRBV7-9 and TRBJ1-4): DTGVSQNPRHKITKRGQNVTFRCDPISEHNRLYWYRQTLGQGPEFLTYFQNEAQLEKSRLLSDRFSAERPKGSFSTLEIQRTEQGDSAMYLCASSPERGSLNEKLFFGSGTQLSVL.

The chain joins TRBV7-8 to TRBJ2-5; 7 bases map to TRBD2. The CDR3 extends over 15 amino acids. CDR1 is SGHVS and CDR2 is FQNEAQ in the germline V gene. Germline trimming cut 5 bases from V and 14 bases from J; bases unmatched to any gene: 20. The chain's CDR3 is CASSPESASGQPGYF. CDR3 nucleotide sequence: TGTGCCAGCAGCCCGGAGAGTGCTAGCGGCCAGCCCGGATACTTC.

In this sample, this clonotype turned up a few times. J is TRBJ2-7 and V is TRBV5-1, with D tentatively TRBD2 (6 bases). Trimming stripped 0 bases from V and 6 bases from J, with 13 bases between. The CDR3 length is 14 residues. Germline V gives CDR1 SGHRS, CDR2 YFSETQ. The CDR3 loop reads CASSLARERGEQYF. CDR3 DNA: TGCGCCAGCAGCTTGGCCCGGGAGAGGGGCGAGCAGTACTTC.

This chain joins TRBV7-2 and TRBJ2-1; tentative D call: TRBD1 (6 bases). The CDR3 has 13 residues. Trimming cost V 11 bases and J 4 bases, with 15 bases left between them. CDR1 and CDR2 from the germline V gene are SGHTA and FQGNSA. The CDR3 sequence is CAVWAGTYNEQFF. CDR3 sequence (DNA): TGTGCCGTGTGGGCAGGGACATACAATGAGCAGTTCTTC.

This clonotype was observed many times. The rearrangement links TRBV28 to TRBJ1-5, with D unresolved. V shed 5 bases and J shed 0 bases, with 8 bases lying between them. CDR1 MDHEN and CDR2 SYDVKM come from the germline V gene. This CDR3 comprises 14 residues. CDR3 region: CASSNIHSNQPQHF. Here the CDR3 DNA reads TGTGCCAGCAGTAACATCCATAGCAATCAGCCCCAGCATTTT.

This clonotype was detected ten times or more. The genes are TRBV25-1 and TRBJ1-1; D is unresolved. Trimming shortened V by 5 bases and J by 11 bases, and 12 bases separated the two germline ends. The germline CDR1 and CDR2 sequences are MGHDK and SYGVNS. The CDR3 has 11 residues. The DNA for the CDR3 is TGTGCCAGCAGTCTGGGAGGGAAGGCTTTCTTT. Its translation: CASSLGGKAFF.

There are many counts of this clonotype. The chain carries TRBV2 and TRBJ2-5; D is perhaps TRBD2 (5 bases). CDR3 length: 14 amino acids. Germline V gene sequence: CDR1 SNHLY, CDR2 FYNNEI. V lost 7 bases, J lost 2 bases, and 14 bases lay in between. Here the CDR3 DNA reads TGTGCCAGCATTTCTTTGTGGGAGCAAGAGACCCAGTACTTC. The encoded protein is CASISLWEQETQYF.